The 29 T cell receptor beta chains reported below all come from one sample, sequenced in a study of cytomegalovirus exposure and HLA in healthy donors. The primer mix had 60 Vbeta and 13 Jbeta primers. The repertoire was sequenced with immunoSEQ multiplex PCR; TCRdb's copy has only in-frame clones and lacks some. This sample carries 100,000 to 150,000 clones, with about 1.4% going to the ten biggest clones. Specimen: PBMCs. Receptor source: a woman aged 40-49 years in good health and CMV-seronegative.

This chain links TRBV25-1 with TRBJ1-6; unclear D gene. Germline CDR1 MGHDK, CDR2 SYGVNS. The CDR3 contains 15 residues. V was cut by 6 bases and J by 7 bases, with 16 bases left in between. CDR3 DNA sequence: TGTGCCAGCAGGGCAGACAAAGAGCACAATTCACCCCTCCACTTT. Translating it yields CASRADKEHNSPLHF.

J is TRBJ1-4 and V is TRBV7-9, with TRBD1 matching over 12 bases. The CDR3 sequence is 15 residues long. With V trimmed by 5 bases and J by 3 bases, 1 base remained unmatched. Germline CDR1 SEHNR, CDR2 FQNEAQ (reference sequence). CDR3 loop: CASSGTGGPNEKLFF. DNA of the CDR3: TGTGCCAGCAGCGGGACAGGGGGCCCTAATGAAAAACTGTTTTTT.

The chain employs TRBV4-1 and TRBJ1-4; a weak D match, TRBD1 (5 bases). Per the germline V gene, CDR1 is MGHRA and CDR2 is YSYEKL. The V end lost 0 bases, the J end lost 7 bases, and 15 bases lay between the germline ends. The CDR3 is made up of 16 amino acids. CDR3 in amino acids: CASSQERQGWGEKLFF. DNA for the CDR3: TGCGCCAGCAGCCAAGAAAGGCAGGGATGGGGTGAAAAACTGTTTTTT.

CDR3 nucleotide sequence: TGTGCCAGCGGAAAGGAGCTCAAGGACTATGGCTACACCTTC. Translation gives CASGKELKDYGYTF. The chain employs TRBV7-9 and TRBJ1-2; no reliable D call. Germline V CDR1 and CDR2: SEHNR, FQNEAQ (reference sequence). The CDR3 is 14 amino acids. V dropped 8 bases and J dropped 3 bases, with 16 bases sitting between them.

V is TRBV19 and J is TRBJ2-7; D not resolved. The CDR3 sequence is 13 residues long. Germline CDR1 reads LNHDA; CDR2 reads SQIVND (reference sequence). V dropped 6 bases and J dropped 6 bases, with 15 bases sitting between them. The CDR3 loop is CASSPDVIGEQYF. The CDR3 nucleotides read TGTGCCAGTAGCCCCGATGTCATCGGCGAGCAGTACTTC.

The genes are TRBV13 and TRBJ2-5, with TRBD2 matching over 9 bases. The CDR3 loop spans 20 amino acids. Unmatched junction bases numbered 14, after V lost 0 bases and J lost 0 bases. CDR1 and CDR2 from the germline V gene are PRHDT and FYEKMQ (reference sequence). The CDR3 DNA is TGTGCCAGCAGCTTAGGCCCCCTAGGTAGCGGGGGAGACAACCAAGAGACCCAGTACTTC. This gives the protein CASSLGPLGSGGDNQETQYF.

The rearrangement joins TRBV9 to TRBJ1-2, with 11 nucleotides matching TRBD1. Per germline, CDR1 SGDLS and CDR2 YYNGEE. CDR3 length: 15 residues. Trimming cost V 3 bases and J 5 bases; bases outside gene matches: 6. The CDR3 is CASSGGGQGGYGYTF. CDR3 nucleotides: TGTGCCAGCAGCGGGGGGGGACAGGGGGGATATGGCTACACCTTC.

This chain links TRBV18 with TRBJ1-2; D is uncertain. In germline, CDR1 is KGHSH, CDR2 LQKENI. The CDR3 length is 13 residues. Trimming removed 3 bases from V and 5 bases from J, with 10 bases in between. The CDR3 here is CASSPRVAYGYTF. The CDR3, as DNA: TGTGCCAGCTCACCTCGTGTCGCGTATGGCTACACCTTC.

The gene calls are TRBV7-6 and TRBJ2-1, with D possibly TRBD2 on 7 matching bases. CDR1 and CDR2 from the germline V gene are SGHVS and FNYEAQ. This CDR3 spans 16 amino acids. The germline V and J ends were trimmed by 4 bases and 4 bases, with 17 bases remaining between them. The CDR3 nucleotides read TGTGCCAGCAGCTCCCTGGGGGGGGGCGTTTACAATGAGCAGTTCTTC. Encoded protein: CASSSLGGGVYNEQFF.

CDR3 nucleotide sequence: TGTGCCAGCAGCCCCGACAGAACTAGCAATCAGCCCCAGCATTTT. Translation: CASSPDRTSNQPQHF. The V gene is TRBV7-2, the J gene TRBJ1-5, with TRBD1 as a possible D gene (5 bases). Trimming removed 5 bases from V and 0 bases from J, with 11 bases in between. Germline V gives CDR1 SGHTA, CDR2 FQGNSA. This CDR3 spans 15 amino acids. Looking up the rest from reference TRBV7-2 and TRBJ1-5 gives the full variable domain: GAGVSQSPSNKVTEKGKDVELRCDPISGHTALYWYRQSLGQGLEFLIYFQGNSAPDKSGLPSDRFSAERTGGSVSTLTIQRTQQEDSAVYLCASSPDRTSNQPQHFGDGTRLSIL.

The rearrangement uses TRBV6-1 and TRBJ2-2; unclear D gene. V lost 6 bases to trimming and J lost 4 bases, with 15 bases between them. CDR3 length equals 15 residues. CDR1 and CDR2 from the germline V gene are MNHNS and SASEGT. The CDR3 reads CASSISSRVTGELFF. The CDR3 nucleotides read TGTGCCAGCAGCATCTCGAGTCGTGTCACCGGGGAGCTGTTTTTT.

The chain recombines TRBV10-3 with TRBJ1-1; D may be TRBD1 (6 bases). The CDR3 runs 13 residues. Per the germline V gene, CDR1 is ENHRY and CDR2 is SYGVKD. V was cut by 2 bases and J by 4 bases, with 8 bases left in between. This CDR3 is CAISETGITEAFF. CDR3 DNA: TGTGCCATCAGTGAGACAGGGATCACTGAAGCTTTCTTT.

This chain connects TRBV4-1 to TRBJ1-5; 9 nucleotides match TRBD1. The CDR3 contains 19 residues. Germline-derived CDR1 and CDR2 are MGHRA and YSYEKL. With V trimmed by 0 bases and J by 6 bases, 15 bases remained unmatched. CDR3 nucleotides: TGCGCCAGCAGCCAAGAAAGACCTCGGGGACAGGGTTGGAGTCAGCCCCAGCATTTT. Amino acids: CASSQERPRGQGWSQPQHF.

The gene calls are TRBV28 and TRBJ1-6, with TRBD1 as a possible D gene (5 bases). The CDR3 sequence is 14 residues long. Germline CDR1 is MDHEN and CDR2 is SYDVKM. V lost 2 bases and J lost 3, with 5 bases in between. CDR3 region: CASSLDSYNSPLHF. The CDR3 DNA reads TGTGCCAGCAGTTTAGACAGCTATAATTCACCCCTCCACTTT. Together with reference TRBV28 and TRBJ1-6, the CDR3 gives the full variable domain: DVKVTQSSRYLVKRTGEKVFLECVQDMDHENMFWYRQDPGLGLRLIYFSYDVKMKEKGDIPEGYSVSREKKERFSLILESASTNQTSMYLCASSLDSYNSPLHFGNGTRLTVT.

This chain uses TRBV5-1 with TRBJ2-5, with D tentatively TRBD1 (7 bases). Germline-derived CDR1 and CDR2 are SGHRS and YFSETQ. CDR3 length equals 13 residues. V gave up 4 bases and J gave up 11 bases, with 18 bases separating them. The CDR3 is CASSIDRDREQYF. Written as DNA, the CDR3 is TGCGCCAGCAGCATAGACAGGGATCGGGAGCAGTACTTC.

The V call is TRBV6-5, the J call TRBJ2-5; 10 nucleotides match TRBD1. The DNA end is a closer match to TRBJ2-7, so the J assignment may be wrong. Germline V gene data show CDR1 as MNHEY and CDR2 as SVGAGI. The CDR3 contains 13 residues. This CDR3 is CASSRDRGYEQYF. The CDR3 DNA reads as TGTGCCAGCAGCCGGGACAGGGGTTACGAGCAGTACTTC.

The chain joins TRBV28 to TRBJ1-1, with a possible D match to TRBD1 (5 bases). The CDR3 is made up of 14 amino acids. The germline V and J ends were trimmed by 6 bases and 2 bases, with 13 bases remaining between them. CDR1 and CDR2 (germline): MDHEN, SYDVKM. In nucleotides, the CDR3 is TGTGCCAGCAGATCGGGGGGGATTAACACTGAAGCTTTCTTT. It specifies CASRSGGINTEAFF.

The genes are TRBV28 and TRBJ2-2; a possible D gene is TRBD1 (6 bases). V lost 3 bases and J 5 bases, leaving 13 bases between the germline ends. Germline CDR1 is MDHEN and CDR2 is SYDVKM. The CDR3 sequence is 15 residues long. As DNA, the CDR3 is TGTGCCAGCAGTTTTCCGACAGGATGGACCGGGGAGCTGTTTTTT. Encoded protein: CASSFPTGWTGELFF.

CDR3 nucleotide sequence: TGTGCCATCAGTGACCTCACTATAGCGGGGGGGGTAACAGATACGCAGTATTTT. It specifies CAISDLTIAGGVTDTQYF. The chain couples TRBV10-3 to TRBJ2-3; 11 nucleotides align to TRBD2. This CDR3 has 18 residues. J was trimmed by 3 bases and V by 3 bases; bases with no gene match: 11. Germline CDR1 ENHRY, CDR2 SYGVKD.

J is TRBJ2-3 and V is TRBV9, with unresolved D. CDR3 length: 15 amino acids. Trimming shortened V by 1 base and J by 3 bases, and 12 bases separated the two germline ends. Germline loops: CDR1 SGDLS, CDR2 YYNGEE. The CDR3 nucleotides read TGTGCCAGCAGCGTACAACTCGGCGGAACAGATACGCAGTATTTT. Residues: CASSVQLGGTDTQYF.

This sequence joins TRBV2 and TRBJ1-2; D not certain. V shed 4 bases and J shed 7 bases, with 7 bases lying between them. Germline CDR1 and CDR2: SNHLY and FYNNEI. The CDR3 totals 11 residues. The CDR3 reads CASSVVSGYTF. The CDR3, as DNA: TGTGCCAGCAGTGTCGTTAGTGGCTACACCTTC.

The gene calls are TRBV19 and TRBJ2-7; 11 bases match TRBD1. J was trimmed by 2 bases and V by 3 bases; bases with no gene match: 6. Per the germline V gene, CDR1 is LNHDA and CDR2 is SQIVND (reference sequence). The CDR3 runs 16 residues. The CDR3 coding sequence is TGTGCCAGTAGTATGACTCCGGGACAGGGGGCCTACGAGCAGTACTTC. This codes for CASSMTPGQGAYEQYF. Full variable domain (remainder filled in from reference TRBV19 and TRBJ2-7): DGGITQSPKYLFRKEGQNVTLSCEQNLNHDAMYWYRQDPGQGLRLIYYSQIVNDFQKGDIAEGYSVSREKKESFPLTVTSAQKNPTAFYLCASSMTPGQGAYEQYFGPGTRLTVT.

J is TRBJ1-1 and V is TRBV18; D remains unclear. Deletions cut 6 bases from V and 2 bases from J, with 10 bases between. This CDR3 contains 13 residues. CDR1 and CDR2 from the germline V gene are KGHSH and LQKENI. For the CDR3, the DNA is TGTGCCAGCTCCTTTTCGGTTAACACTGAAGCTTTCTTT. Its translation is CASSFSVNTEAFF.

The chain links TRBV21-1 to TRBJ1-3; no check of the table's D call, TRBD1, against the DNA was made. TRBV21-1 is marked as a pseudogene. This CDR3 is built from 14 residues. The CDR3 spells CASSAQGSGNTIYF. The CDR3 DNA follows: TGTGCCAGCAGCGCCCAGGGCTCTGGAAACACCATATATTTT.

The chain links TRBV7-9 to TRBJ2-2, with TRBD1 matching over 11 bases. The ends lost 5 bases at V and 6 bases at J; junction bases unmatched: 8. Germline CDR1 SEHNR, CDR2 FQNEAQ (reference sequence). The CDR3 spans 16 residues. CDR3 nucleotide sequence: TGTGCCAGCAGCCCGCAAGGGGGACAGGGGGCCGGGGAGCTGTTTTTT. Its protein is CASSPQGGQGAGELFF.

The genes are TRBV5-5 and TRBJ1-5; 7 bases are a match to TRBD1. The CDR3 sequence is 16 residues long. Looked up from germline, CDR1 is SGHKS and CDR2 is YYEKEE (reference sequence). Germline trimming cut 1 base from V and 4 bases from J; bases unmatched to any gene: 8. CDR3 nucleotide sequence: TGTGCCAGCAGCTTGCAAATCAACAGGGGAAATCAGCCCCAGCATTTT. Translating gives CASSLQINRGNQPQHF.

The chain combines TRBV6-5 with TRBJ2-7; maybe TRBD1 (6 bases). V was cut by 7 bases and J by 3 bases, with 10 bases left in between. CDR3 length: 12 residues. In germline, CDR1 is MNHEY, CDR2 SVGAGI. CDR3 protein: CASTGTFYEQYF. CDR3 nucleotide sequence: TGTGCCAGCACCGGGACATTCTACGAGCAGTACTTC.

The chain joins TRBV6-4 to TRBJ1-5; D unresolved. V lost 5 bases, J lost 0 bases, and 14 bases lay in between. CDR3 length: 16 residues. From germline, CDR1 is MRHNA and CDR2 SNTAGT. The CDR3 spells CASSLRDTPSNQPQHF. CDR3 nucleotides: TGTGCCAGCAGTCTTCGGGATACTCCTAGCAATCAGCCCCAGCATTTT.

The chain links TRBV18 to TRBJ2-3, with D uncertain. This CDR3 is 15 amino acids long. The V gene's germline CDR1 is KGHSH and CDR2 LQKENI. V was trimmed by 3 bases and J by 2 bases, leaving 12 bases between them. CDR3 nucleotide sequence: TGTGCCAGCTCACCCTTTAGGCAGGTCACAGATACGCAGTATTTT. This translates into CASSPFRQVTDTQYF.